Listed below are T cell receptor beta chains from one sample, sequenced in a study of blood T cell repertoires in COVID-19. TCRdb's copy holds only in-frame clones and misses some; the assay was immunoSEQ multiplex PCR. This table holds approximately 250,000 clones, around 84% found once. Sequencing used PBMCs or T cells enriched from blood (not recorded which). The receptors here all came from a man aged 25-40 years with acute COVID-19. The CDR3 runs from the conserved cysteine through the conserved F or W. The D gene is left open where the match is weak. The size entry is marked missing in some rows and otherwise reads once, few, many or a size class.

abundance: NA
v_gene: TRBV30
d_gene: NA
j_gene: TRBJ1-6
CDR3aa: CAWSPLRNNSPLHF
CDR3nt: TGTGCCTGGAGCCCCCTGAGAAATAATTCACCCCTCCACTTT

abundance: NA
v_gene: TRBV5-5
d_gene: NA
j_gene: TRBJ2-3
CDR3aa: CASSVLQGGVTDTQYF
CDR3nt: TGTGCCAGCAGCGTACTACAGGGCGGTGTGACAGATACGCAGTATTTT

abundance: NA
v_gene: TRBV6-5
d_gene: TRBD1
j_gene: TRBJ1-2
CDR3aa: CASSYYETGLLGYTF
CDR3nt: TGTGCCAGCAGTTACTATGAGACAGGGCTCCTCGGCTACACCTTC

abundance: NA
v_gene: TRBV4-1
d_gene: TRBD1
j_gene: TRBJ1-2
CDR3aa: CASSPGTGNYGYTF
CDR3nt: TGCGCCAGCAGCCCGGGGACAGGCAACTATGGCTACACCTTC

abundance: NA
v_gene: TRBV5-5
d_gene: TRBD2
j_gene: TRBJ2-5
CDR3aa: CASSLISSGAETQYF
CDR3nt: TGTGCCAGCAGCTTGATCTCTAGCGGAGCAGAGACCCAGTACTTC

abundance: NA
v_gene: TRBV2
d_gene: NA
j_gene: TRBJ2-2
CDR3aa: CASRDFNTGELFF
CDR3nt: TGTGCCAGCCGGGACTTCAACACCGGGGAGCTGTTTTTT

abundance: NA
v_gene: TRBV18
d_gene: NA
j_gene: TRBJ2-3
CDR3aa: CASSLQANTQYF
CDR3nt: TGTGCCAGCTCATTACAGGCAAATACGCAGTATTTT

abundance: NA
v_gene: TRBV5-1
d_gene: NA
j_gene: TRBJ1-2
CDR3aa: CASGSGDNYGYTF
CDR3nt: TGTGCCAGCGGATCGGGAGATAACTATGGCTACACCTTC

abundance: NA
v_gene: TRBV24-1
d_gene: TRBD1
j_gene: TRBJ2-5
CDR3aa: CATSDRGTGMQETQYF
CDR3nt: TGTGCCACCAGTGATAGAGGGACAGGCATGCAAGAGACCCAGTACTTC

abundance: NA
v_gene: TRBV12-5
d_gene: NA
j_gene: TRBJ1-1
CDR3aa: CASGTGNTEAFF
CDR3nt: TGTGCTAGTGGAACAGGGAACACTGAAGCTTTCTTT

abundance: NA
v_gene: TRBV6-5
d_gene: NA
j_gene: TRBJ1-3
CDR3aa: CASSRGGGPGNTIYF
CDR3nt: TGTGCCAGCAGCAGGGGAGGGGGGCCAGGAAACACCATATATTTT

abundance: few
v_gene: TRBV30
d_gene: NA
j_gene: TRBJ2-3
CDR3aa: CAYRGGGPSDTQYF
CDR3nt: TGTGCCTACCGAGGGGGAGGGCCCTCTGATACGCAGTATTTT

abundance: once
v_gene: TRBV6-5
d_gene: NA
j_gene: TRBJ2-1
CDR3aa: CATSDPAGLGDEQFF
CDR3nt: TGTGCCACCTCGGACCCCGCAGGGTTAGGAGATGAGCAGTTCTTC

abundance: NA
v_gene: TRBV5-6
d_gene: NA
j_gene: TRBJ1-2
CDR3aa: CASSSPRGNGYTF
CDR3nt: TGTGCCAGCAGCTCCCCCAGGGGTAATGGCTACACCTTC

abundance: once
v_gene: TRBV27
d_gene: NA
j_gene: TRBJ1-5
CDR3aa: CASSLSGRGQPQHF
CDR3nt: TGTGCCAGCAGTTTATCAGGGAGGGGTCAGCCCCAGCATTTT

abundance: NA
v_gene: TRBV15
d_gene: NA
j_gene: TRBJ1-5
CDR3aa: CATSIGGGAGNQPQHF
CDR3nt: TGTGCCACCAGCATAGGGGGTGGAGCGGGCAATCAGCCCCAGCATTTT

abundance: NA
v_gene: TRBV23-1
d_gene: TRBD2
j_gene: TRBJ2-1
CDR3aa: CASSHVFKRECPNEQFF
CDR3nt: TGCGCCAGCAGTCACGTCTTCAAGCGGGAATGCCCCAATGAGCAGTTCTTC

abundance: NA
v_gene: TRBV3-1/TRBV3-2
d_gene: NA
j_gene: TRBJ1-4
CDR3aa: CASSQLGTVATNEKLFF
CDR3nt: TGTGCCAGCAGCCAACTCGGTACGGTAGCAACTAATGAAAAACTGTTTTTT

abundance: NA
v_gene: TRBV4-2
d_gene: NA
j_gene: TRBJ2-6
CDR3aa: CASTEGAQLNVLTF
CDR3nt: TGTGCCAGCACCGAAGGGGCCCAACTCAACGTCCTGACTTTC

abundance: NA
v_gene: TRBV6-1
d_gene: NA
j_gene: TRBJ1-1
CDR3aa: CASSEVLGQQGNTEAFF
CDR3nt: TGTGCCAGCAGTGAAGTTCTGGGTCAACAGGGGAACACTGAAGCTTTCTTT

abundance: NA
v_gene: TRBV5-1
d_gene: TRBD1
j_gene: TRBJ2-2
CDR3aa: CASRMGQGDSGELFF
CDR3nt: TGCGCCAGCAGGATGGGACAGGGTGATTCGGGGGAGCTGTTTTTT

abundance: once
v_gene: TRBV28
d_gene: NA
j_gene: TRBJ1-6
CDR3aa: CASSSGVWGLGGALHF
CDR3nt: TGTGCCAGCAGTTCGGGGGTGTGGGGCCTCGGAGGGGCCCTCCACTTT

abundance: NA
v_gene: TRBV19
d_gene: NA
j_gene: TRBJ1-2
CDR3aa: CASSAMTGLGYGYTF
CDR3nt: TGTGCCAGTAGTGCAATGACAGGTCTAGGCTATGGCTACACCTTC

abundance: NA
v_gene: TRBV7-2
d_gene: NA
j_gene: TRBJ2-1
CDR3aa: CASSLIRESLNEQFF
CDR3nt: TGTGCCAGCAGCTTAATCCGGGAGTCTCTCAATGAGCAGTTCTTC

abundance: NA
v_gene: TRBV4-3
d_gene: TRBD1
j_gene: TRBJ1-1
CDR3aa: CASSQTGGQGAFKRAEAFF
CDR3nt: TGCGCCAGCAGCCAAACGGGTGGCCAGGGGGCCTTTAAAAGGGCTGAAGCTTTCTTT

abundance: NA
v_gene: TRBV2
d_gene: TRBD1
j_gene: TRBJ1-5
CDR3aa: CASSASRGFTNQPQHF
CDR3nt: TGTGCCAGCAGTGCCAGCAGGGGGTTTACAAATCAGCCCCAGCATTTT

abundance: NA
v_gene: TRBV27
d_gene: NA
j_gene: TRBJ1-5
CDR3aa: CASSLRRVNQPQHF
CDR3nt: TGTGCCAGCAGTTTAAGGAGGGTAAACCAGCCCCAGCATTTT

abundance: NA
v_gene: TRBV11-2
d_gene: TRBD1
j_gene: TRBJ2-5
CDR3aa: CASSFDRVQETQYF
CDR3nt: TGTGCCAGCAGCTTTGACAGGGTCCAAGAGACCCAGTACTTC